The rows below give T cell receptor beta chains drawn from one sample of a study of vaccination effects on CD4 cells after COVID-19. These receptors' antigens are unknown. The protocol was immunoSEQ multiplex PCR, while the TCRdb copy is restricted to in-frame clones and leaves out a portion. Altogether roughly 71,000 clones are present, less than 80% being singletons, with the ten largest covering about 0.91%. The sequenced sample was CD4+ T cells from PBMCs cultured with HCoV-OC43 spike peptides, obtained after COVID-19 vaccination. The receptors were gathered from a human donor who received a COVID-19 vaccine. The CDR3 runs from the conserved cysteine through the conserved F or W. A D gene is named only where the DNA matches it firmly. Size is stated for part of the rows, as once, few or many counts, or as a class when the clone is expanded.

>TRBD2|NA|TRBJ2-5|TRBV6-5
CATSLAGVETQYF
TGTGCCACCTCACTAGCGGGGGTAGAGACCCAGTACTTC
>NA|NA|TRBJ2-3|TRBV24-1
CATSDLAAGRRYF
TGTGCCACCAGTGATTTGGCTGCCGGTAGAAGGTATTTT
>TRBD1|NA|TRBJ2-2|TRBV7-3
CASRGQKNTGELFF
TGTGCCAGCAGGGGACAGAAGAACACCGGGGAGCTGTTTTTT
>NA|NA|TRBJ1-2|TRBV6-4
CASSPDRASYGYTF
TGTGCCAGCAGCCCTGACAGAGCCTCATATGGCTACACCTTC
>NA|NA|TRBJ1-3|TRBV9
CASSVRDTRVSGNTIYF
TGTGCCAGCAGCGTAAGGGACACCCGAGTATCTGGAAACACCATATATTTT
>NA|NA|TRBJ1-2|TRBV2
CASSSNTYGQPNYGYTF
TGTGCCAGCAGTTCCAACACCTACGGGCAACCGAACTATGGCTACACCTTC
>NA|NA|TRBJ1-2|TRBV7-9
CASSLAVGGSPTLYGYTF
TGTGCCAGCAGCTTAGCCGTAGGGGGGTCCCCTACGCTCTATGGCTACACCTTC
>NA|NA|TRBJ2-2|TRBV2
CASSAQTNTGELFF
TGTGCCAGCAGTGCGCAGACGAACACCGGGGAGCTGTTTTTT
>TRBD1|NA|TRBJ1-3|TRBV19
CASSMAGQGSGNTIYF
TGTGCCAGTAGTATGGCAGGACAGGGGAGCGGAAACACCATATATTTT
>TRBD1|NA|TRBJ1-4|TRBV7-9
CASRPGQGIREKLFF
TGTGCCAGCAGGCCCGGACAGGGAATAAGAGAAAAACTGTTTTTT
>NA|NA|TRBJ1-2|TRBV2
CASSGERGRPNF
TGTGCCAGCAGTGGGGAACGGGGACGCCCCAACTTC
>TRBD1|NA|TRBJ1-3|TRBV19
CASTGQEVRNTIYF
TGTGCCAGTACCGGACAGGAGGTGCGAAACACCATATATTTT
>TRBD1|few|TRBJ1-2|TRBV9
CASSAGTGNYGYTF
TGTGCCAGCAGCGCAGGGACAGGGAACTATGGCTACACCTTC
>NA|NA|TRBJ1-4|TRBV9
CASSSTGLGEKLFF
TGTGCCAGCAGCTCAACAGGGTTAGGGGAAAAACTGTTTTTT
>NA|NA|TRBJ1-2|TRBV7-2
CASSHSYYGYTF
TGTGCCAGCAGCCACTCCTACTATGGCTACACCTTC
>NA|few|TRBJ1-5|TRBV2
CASSVDMGVNQPQHF
TGTGCCAGCAGTGTGGACATGGGGGTTAATCAGCCCCAGCATTTT
>NA|NA|TRBJ1-2|TRBV5-1
CASSLSGALYGYTF
TGCGCCAGCAGCTTGTCGGGGGCGTTGTATGGCTACACCTTC
>NA|NA|TRBJ2-3|TRBV7-7
CASSLPSDTQYF
TGTGCCAGCAGCTTACCCTCAGATACGCAGTATTTT
>NA|NA|TRBJ1-4|TRBV25-1
CAGEGNEKLFF
TGTGCCGGCGAAGGGAATGAAAAACTGTTTTTT
>TRBD1|NA|TRBJ2-1|TRBV28
CASRRTGGWEQFF
TGTGCCAGCAGGAGGACAGGGGGCTGGGAGCAGTTCTTC
>NA|NA|TRBJ1-5|TRBV19
CASSPTGSNQPQHF
TGTGCCAGTAGTCCTACAGGGAGCAATCAGCCCCAGCATTTT
>NA|NA|TRBJ2-3|TRBV29-1
CSVGGSGTDTQYF
TGCAGCGTTGGAGGTAGTGGCACAGATACGCAGTATTTT
>TRBD1|once|TRBJ1-2|TRBV10-3
CAISTGATTGNYGYTF
TGTGCCATCAGTACCGGAGCTACGACAGGGAACTATGGCTACACCTTC
>NA|NA|TRBJ2-1|TRBV24-1
CATSDLGGNDEQFF
TGTGCCACCAGTGATTTAGGAGGGAATGATGAGCAGTTCTTC
>NA|NA|TRBJ2-2|TRBV29-1
CSVGLGGANTGELFF
TGCAGCGTTGGATTAGGGGGGGCGAACACCGGGGAGCTGTTTTTT
>NA|once|TRBJ1-2|TRBV12-3/TRBV12-4
CASSFLVNYGYTF
TGTGCCAGCAGTTTCTTAGTTAACTATGGCTACACCTTC
>NA|NA|TRBJ2-1|TRBV6-5
CASSYDGRGAYNEQFF
TGTGCCAGCAGTTATGATGGTCGGGGGGCTTACAATGAGCAGTTCTTC
>NA|NA|TRBJ1-5|TRBV3-1/TRBV3-2
CASSQVGQPQHF
TGTGCCAGCAGCCAAGTGGGTCAGCCCCAGCATTTT
>NA|NA|TRBJ1-5|TRBV19
CASSISVISNQPQHF
TGTGCCAGTAGTATATCAGTGATTAGCAATCAGCCCCAGCATTTT
>NA|NA|TRBJ2-1|TRBV5-1
CASSLAPGGVSYNEQFF
TGCGCCAGCAGCTTGGCACCAGGCGGGGTCTCCTACAATGAGCAGTTCTTC
>TRBD1|few|TRBJ1-1|TRBV9
CASSADRVGNTEAFF
TGTGCCAGCAGCGCAGACAGGGTTGGAAACACTGAAGCTTTCTTT
>TRBD1|NA|TRBJ2-5|TRBV7-7
CASSLQTGAQETQYF
TGTGCCAGCAGCTTACAGACAGGGGCGCAAGAGACCCAGTACTTC
>NA|NA|TRBJ1-2|TRBV18
CASSPTERYGYTF
TGTGCCAGCTCACCAACCGAGCGCTATGGCTACACCTTC
>NA|few|TRBJ1-3|TRBV14
CASSQGWGRGRYVGNTIYF
TGTGCCAGCAGCCAAGGGTGGGGCAGGGGTCGTTACGTTGGAAACACCATATATTTT
>NA|NA|TRBJ2-4|TRBV19
CASSIEGGLKNIQYF
TGTGCCAGTAGTATAGAGGGCGGTCTCAAAAACATTCAGTACTTC
>NA|NA|TRBJ2-5|TRBV19
CASTPGRAHQETQYF
TGTGCCAGTACCCCTGGCAGGGCCCATCAAGAGACCCAGTACTTC
>TRBD2|NA|TRBJ2-5|TRBV7-2
CASSLEIAGGQETQYF
TGTGCCAGCAGCTTAGAGATAGCGGGGGGGCAAGAGACCCAGTACTTC
>NA|NA|TRBJ1-2|TRBV14
CASSQNQPGGYGYTF
TGTGCCAGCAGCCAAAACCAGCCTGGGGGCTATGGCTACACCTTC
>NA|NA|TRBJ1-5|TRBV12-3/TRBV12-4
CASSPYSNQPQHF
TGTGCCAGCAGTCCGTATAGCAATCAGCCCCAGCATTTT
>TRBD1|NA|TRBJ1-6|TRBV6-4
CASSEQGLGANSPLHF
TGTGCCAGCAGTGAACAGGGGTTGGGGGCGAATTCACCCCTCCACTTT
>NA|once|TRBJ2-2|TRBV5-8
CASSRDTGELFF
TGTGCCAGCAGCAGGGACACCGGGGAGCTGTTTTTT
>NA|NA|TRBJ1-2|TRBV30
CAWSARQALDGYGYTF
TGTGCCTGGAGTGCCCGACAGGCCTTAGACGGCTATGGCTACACCTTC
>NA|NA|TRBJ1-6|TRBV9
CASSTLGSSYNSPLHF
TGTGCCAGCAGCACCCTGGGAAGCTCCTATAATTCACCCCTCCACTTT
>NA|NA|TRBJ1-5|TRBV15
CATSRDRAGGQPQHF
TGTGCCACCAGCAGAGATCGGGCTGGGGGACAGCCCCAGCATTTT
>NA|few|TRBJ1-6|TRBV25-1
CASSEQGTLHF
TGTGCCAGCAGTGAACAGGGCACCCTCCACTTT
>TRBD1|NA|TRBJ1-4|TRBV30
CAWSTGVGEKLFF
TGTGCCTGGAGTACAGGGGTAGGGGAAAAACTGTTTTTT
>TRBD2|few|TRBJ2-3|TRBV5-6
CAPRGLAGVVTDTQYF
TGTGCCCCGAGGGGTTTGGCGGGGGTCGTCACAGATACGCAGTATTTT
>TRBD1|NA|TRBJ1-4|TRBV27
CASSSGTGAFRKLFF
TGTGCCAGCAGTTCGGGGACAGGGGCGTTTCGAAAACTGTTTTTT
>TRBD1|NA|TRBJ1-4|TRBV4-1
CASSLRTGSEEKLFF
TGCGCCAGCAGCTTACGGACAGGGAGCGAAGAAAAACTGTTTTTT
>TRBD1|NA|TRBJ1-4|TRBV9
CASSVADRGLRDEKLFF
TGTGCCAGCAGCGTAGCGGACAGGGGCCTCCGGGATGAAAAACTGTTTTTT
>NA|NA|TRBJ2-2|TRBV6-2/TRBV6-3
CASSFRDTGELFF
TGTGCCAGCAGTTTTCGGGACACCGGGGAGCTGTTTTTT
>NA|NA|TRBJ2-3|TRBV3-1/TRBV3-2
CASSQAYGTASTDTQYF
TGTGCCAGCAGCCAAGCTTACGGCACGGCCAGCACAGATACGCAGTATTTT
>NA|NA|TRBJ2-5|TRBV7-2
CASSLGWAGRPQYF
TGTGCCAGCAGCTTAGGGTGGGCGGGCCGACCCCAGTACTTC
>NA|NA|TRBJ2-2|TRBV24-1
CATSEPNTGELFF
TGTGCCACCAGTGAGCCGAACACCGGGGAGCTGTTTTTT
>NA|NA|TRBJ1-1|TRBV20-1
CSASGRSEAFF
TGCAGTGCTTCGGGGCGCAGTGAAGCTTTCTTT
>NA|NA|TRBJ1-2|TRBV5-4
CASSQSTINYGYTF
TGTGCCAGCAGCCAATCAACTATAAACTATGGCTACACCTTC
>TRBD1|few|TRBJ1-6|TRBV2
CASRRQGSGNSPLHF
TGTGCCAGCAGAAGACAGGGGTCGGGGAATTCACCCCTCCACTTT
>TRBD1|NA|TRBJ2-3|TRBV6-2/TRBV6-3
CASSLPRTGPFPDTQYF
TGTGCCAGCAGCCTCCCTCGGACAGGCCCGTTCCCAGATACGCAGTATTTT
>TRBD1|few|TRBJ1-1|TRBV2
CATLQGAGTEAFF
TGTGCCACCTTGCAGGGGGCCGGCACTGAAGCTTTCTTT